The sample holds one count of the clone carrying this T cell receptor (beta chain). Here immunoSEQ multiplex PCR was the method, and the copy in TCRdb shows in-frame clones only, minus some. This table has a few hundred thousand clones, around 90% appearing once. The sample comes from a study of blood T cell repertoires in COVID-19. Germline values: CDR1 SNHLY, CDR2 FYNNEI. Unmatched junction bases numbered 7, after V lost 5 bases and J lost 5 bases. This CDR3 region has 15 residues. This TCR came from a woman under 30 with acute COVID-19. The rearrangement joins TRBV2 to TRBJ2-7; 12 bases align to TRBD2. Specimen: PBMCs or T cells enriched from blood (not recorded which). The CDR3 loop is CASSPGLAGRDEQYF. The DNA for the CDR3 is TGTGCCAGCAGTCCTGGACTAGCGGGGAGGGACGAGCAGTACTTC.